This TCR beta chain was sequenced for a study of Graves' ophthalmopathy and Graves' hyperthyroidism. General observations from the study: Blood contained most expanded thyroid clonotypes exceeding 0.001 frequency.

Germline V gene data show CDR1 as MDHEN and CDR2 as SYDVKM. V was shortened by 5 bases and J by 1 base, with 11 bases between the two germline ends. The CDR3 runs to 14 residues. Having ophthalmopathy, the donors showed moderate-to-severe activity, CAS ≥3 and NOSPECS ≥4, with disease lasting under 3 months. Orbital computed tomography, together with clinical symptoms, serum thyroxine, TRAb and thyroid ultrasound, was used for diagnosis. Ten or more counts support this clonotype. Its antigen remains unidentified. Transcripts of RNA were the source for amplifying TCR beta CDR3 regions. HTBI-primed first-round RT-PCR preceded second-round multiplex PCR. TCRdb re-called the multiplex PCR reads with MiXCR, one entry per CDR3 protein. The sample contains some 210,000 distinct CDR3 sequences, approximately 28% of which appear only once.

Sequencing was carried out using peripheral blood. The V and J genes are TRBV28 and TRBJ2-5; D might be TRBD2 (6 bases). This receptor was identified in a man aged 50 to 59 with Graves' ophthalmopathy. CDR3 region: CASSRQGGQETQYF. CDR3 sequence (DNA): TGTGCCAGCAGTCGGCAGGGAGGCCAAGAGACCCAGTACTTC.